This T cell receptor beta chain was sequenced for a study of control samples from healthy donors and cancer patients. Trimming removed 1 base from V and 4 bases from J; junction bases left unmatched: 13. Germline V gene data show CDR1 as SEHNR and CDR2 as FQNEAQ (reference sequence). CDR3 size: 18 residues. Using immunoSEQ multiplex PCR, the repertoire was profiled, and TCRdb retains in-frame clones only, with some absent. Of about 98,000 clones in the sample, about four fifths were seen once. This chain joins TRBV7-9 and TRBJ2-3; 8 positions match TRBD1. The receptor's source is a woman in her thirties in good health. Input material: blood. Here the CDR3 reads CASSLGVSPGGAPDTQYF. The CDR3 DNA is TGTGCCAGCAGCTTAGGGGTTTCCCCAGGGGGCGCCCCAGATACGCAGTATTTT.